The 13 T cell receptor beta chains below come from one sample, sequenced in a study. In TCRdb, the RT-PCR reads were re-called with MiXCR into one record per CDR3 protein. This table has about 680,000 distinct CDR3 sequences, around 14% appearing once. Sequencing was done on a sample of memory CD4+ T cells from blood. These TCRs come from a female donor in good health, serving as a healthy control.

In its sample, this clonotype was seen a few times. This chain joins TRBV14 and TRBJ2-7, with D hard to call. V was trimmed by 7 bases and J by 6 bases, leaving 13 bases between them. Looked up from germline, CDR1 is SGHDN and CDR2 is FVKESK. The CDR3 extends over 12 amino acids. Here the CDR3 reads CASTSWGSEQYF. The CDR3 coding sequence is TGTGCCAGCACCTCGTGGGGAAGCGAGCAGTACTTC.

This clonotype was seen a few times. The chain has TRBV25-1 and TRBJ1-2; 7 bases map to TRBD1. The CDR3 loop spans 16 amino acids. Looked up from germline, CDR1 is MGHDK and CDR2 is SYGVNS. The junction had 16 bases not matched to a gene; V was cut back by 4 bases and J by 8 bases. The CDR3 DNA is TGTGCCAGCAGTGGGACCTCCGGGACAGCCTTTCTCGGCTACACCTTC. Encoded protein: CASSGTSGTAFLGYTF.

The CDR3 coding sequence is TGTGCCAGCAGCTTAGGGCGTTGGCACCTGGGACAGACCAAGACCTCCTACGAGCAGTACTTC. Its translation: CASSLGRWHLGQTKTSYEQYF. The rearrangement links TRBV7-4 to TRBJ2-7; 7 bases fit TRBD1. The CDR3 contains 21 residues. V shed 1 base and J 0 bases; nucleotides not matched to a gene: 21. From germline, CDR1 is SGHVT and CDR2 SQSDAQ.

This clonotype has only a few counts. The chain combines TRBV7-8 with TRBJ1-3; D remains unclear. Germline lookup yields CDR1 SGHVS and CDR2 FQNEAQ. V dropped 9 bases and J dropped 3 bases, with 15 bases sitting between them. The CDR3 is made up of 14 amino acids. The CDR3 DNA is TGTGCCAGTACCCCCGTCCTACGTGGAAACACCATATATTTT. Its translation is CASTPVLRGNTIYF.

In its sample, this clonotype was seen many times. V and J are TRBV7-6 and TRBJ1-1; weak D call: TRBD1 (5 bases). Germline V gene sequence: CDR1 SGHVS, CDR2 FNYEAQ. This CDR3 has 15 residues. The germline V and J ends were trimmed by 4 bases and 5 bases, with 17 bases remaining between them. The CDR3 protein is CASSYARSGATEAFF. CDR3 bases: TGTGCCAGCAGCTACGCCCGGAGTGGGGCAACTGAAGCTTTCTTT.

The sample holds a few counts of this clonotype. This rearrangement joins TRBV6-1 to TRBJ1-2; unclear D gene. Trimming removed 2 bases at V and 4 bases at J, with 14 bases between. This CDR3 is built from 15 residues. Germline CDR1 and CDR2: MNHNS and SASEGT. The CDR3 loop reads CASSEPTKFPYGYTF. In DNA form, the CDR3 reads TGTGCCAGCAGTGAACCGACGAAATTCCCCTATGGCTACACCTTC.

The rearrangement links TRBV20-1 to TRBJ2-3; 8 nucleotides align to TRBD1. This CDR3 region has 14 residues. Looked up from germline, CDR1 is DFQATT and CDR2 is SNEGSKA (reference sequence). V lost 2 bases, J lost 4 bases, and 5 bases stayed unmatched. CDR3 DNA sequence: TGCAGTGCTAGATTCCAGGGGGCGGCAGATACGCAGTATTTT. This codes for CSARFQGAADTQYF.

This clonotype was recorded a few times. The chain couples TRBV20-1 to TRBJ2-7; D possibly corresponds to TRBD2 (5 bases). The V and J ends lost 4 bases and 3 bases respectively, with 16 bases between them. The CDR3 runs to 14 residues. Germline V CDR1 and CDR2: DFQATT, SNEGSKA (reference sequence). The chain's CDR3 is CSATLPTTHYEQYF. DNA for the CDR3: TGCAGTGCTACTTTGCCGACTACTCACTACGAGCAGTACTTC.

The chain joins TRBV3-1 to TRBJ2-2; 10 bases fit TRBD1. Germline trimming cut 7 bases from V and 3 bases from J; bases unmatched to any gene: 8. The CDR3 loop spans 16 amino acids. Per the germline V gene, CDR1 is LGHDT and CDR2 is YNNKEL (reference sequence). The DNA of the CDR3 is TGTGCCAGCACCCCGGGACAGGGGCCTGACACCGGGGAGCTGTTTTTT. This sequence encodes CASTPGQGPDTGELFF.

This chain links TRBV5-1 with TRBJ1-6, with D uncertain. This CDR3 contains 14 residues. V was shortened by 2 bases and J by 3 bases, with 6 bases between the two germline ends. From germline, CDR1 is SGHRS and CDR2 YFSETQ. The CDR3 protein is CASSFGDYNSPLHF. CDR3 sequence (DNA): TGCGCCAGCAGCTTTGGGGACTATAATTCACCCCTCCACTTT. Together with reference TRBV5-1 and TRBJ1-6, the CDR3 gives the full variable domain: KAGVTQTPRYLIKTRGQQVTLSCSPISGHRSVSWYQQTPGQGLQFLFEYFSETQRNKGNFPGRFSGRQFSNSRSEMNVSTLELGDSALYLCASSFGDYNSPLHFGNGTRLTVT.

This clonotype showed up just a few times. This sequence joins TRBV18 and TRBJ2-7; D gene uncertain. With 2 bases removed from V and 3 bases from J, the gap between germline ends came to 11 bases. Looked up from germline, CDR1 is KGHSH and CDR2 is LQKENI. This CDR3 is built from 14 residues. The CDR3 protein is CASSPTDAYYEQYF. Here the CDR3 DNA reads TGTGCCAGCTCACCAACAGATGCATACTACGAGCAGTACTTC.

This clonotype was counted only a few times. The chain combines TRBV7-8 with TRBJ1-5, with D unresolved. The ends were cut back, 0 bases at V and 3 bases at J, with 9 bases in the middle. CDR3 length equals 15 residues. In germline, CDR1 is SGHVS, CDR2 FQNEAQ. CDR3 region: CASSLAHQPNQPQHF. CDR3 coding DNA: TGTGCCAGCAGCTTAGCACACCAACCCAATCAGCCCCAGCATTTT.

This clonotype was seen repeatedly, ten times or more. The chain joins TRBV7-2 to TRBJ2-1, with 14 bases fitting TRBD2. The CDR3 extends over 18 amino acids. Losses at the gene ends were 5 bases for V and 7 bases for J; bases not matched to a gene: 13. Germline CDR1 SGHTA, CDR2 FQGNSA. The CDR3 here is CASSPQPGLAGVGNEQFF. The CDR3 bases are TGTGCCAGCAGCCCACAACCGGGACTAGCGGGAGTTGGAAATGAGCAGTTCTTC.